Listed here are 28 T cell receptor beta chains from one sample, sequenced in a study of T cell changes during pregnancy in multiple sclerosis. The data were produced by immunoSEQ multiplex PCR, yet TCRdb's version contains in-frame clones alone and is incomplete. The sample includes under 130,000 clones, more than 85% of them seen just once. This specimen was peripheral blood, taken after pregnancy. These receptors all come from a female donor with multiple sclerosis, enrolled in a pregnancy study.

The chain uses TRBV6-5 and TRBJ2-4; D gene ambiguous. Trimming stripped 6 bases from V and 5 bases from J, with 11 bases between. The CDR3 loop spans 13 amino acids. CDR1 MNHEY and CDR2 SVGAGI come from the germline V gene. CDR3 DNA: TGTGCCAGCAGGAACCTCGCGGAAAACATTCAGTACTTC. This encodes CASRNLAENIQYF.

The rearrangement joins TRBV7-8 to TRBJ2-5, with D uncertain. V lost 0 bases, J lost 3 bases, and 11 bases lay in between. Per germline, CDR1 SGHVS and CDR2 FQNEAQ. The CDR3 spans 15 residues. Here the CDR3 reads CASSLAFWLEETQYF. In DNA form, the CDR3 reads TGTGCCAGCAGCTTAGCGTTTTGGCTAGAAGAGACCCAGTACTTC.

The chain uses TRBV13 and TRBJ2-2; D is uncertain. From germline, CDR1 is PRHDT and CDR2 FYEKMQ (reference sequence). The CDR3 covers 14 residues. V was clipped by 2 bases and J by 6 bases, with 10 bases between them. CDR3 amino acids: CASSLLRRAGELFF. The DNA for the CDR3 is TGTGCCAGCAGCTTATTGCGCCGGGCCGGGGAGCTGTTTTTT.

The rearrangement joins TRBV9 to TRBJ2-7; D perhaps matches TRBD2 (6 bases). CDR1 SGDLS and CDR2 YYNGEE come from the germline V gene. The V gene lost 7 bases and the J gene lost 0 bases, with 8 bases spanning the gap. The length of the CDR3 is 12 residues. CDR3 protein: CASAGSSYEQYF. The CDR3 DNA reads TGTGCCAGCGCGGGGTCCTCCTACGAGCAGTACTTC.

This clone has just one count. V is TRBV5-6 and J is TRBJ1-4; 7 bases line up with TRBD1. This CDR3 spans 14 amino acids. V dropped 4 bases and J dropped 6; count of bases not matched to a gene: 6. Germline-derived CDR1 and CDR2 are SGHDT and YYEEEE. The CDR3 reads CASSRDSGHEKLFF. CDR3 DNA: TGTGCCAGCAGCCGGGACAGCGGGCATGAAAAACTGTTTTTT.

The CDR3 DNA follows: TGTGCCAGCAGCTTTGCGCGGGGGGGCGGCACAGATACGCAGTATTTT. This codes for CASSFARGGGTDTQYF. The rearrangement links TRBV5-4 to TRBJ2-3, with TRBD2 matching over 9 bases. CDR3 length: 16 amino acids. Germline V CDR1 and CDR2: SGHNT, YYREEE (reference sequence). The V gene end was trimmed by 2 bases and the J gene end by 1 base; junction bases not matched to a gene: 5.

The J gene is TRBJ2-2, the V gene TRBV6-5; D not certain. V gave up 6 bases and J gave up 1 base, with 6 bases separating them. This CDR3 comprises 13 residues. Germline loops: CDR1 MNHEY, CDR2 SVGAGI. Here the CDR3 DNA reads TGTGCCAGCAGAAACAAGAACACCGGGGAGCTGTTTTTT. It codes for CASRNKNTGELFF.

The chain couples TRBV7-8 to TRBJ2-7, with TRBD1 matching 7 bases. The CDR3 has 15 residues. Trimming took 4 bases from V and 5 from J; bases not matched to a gene: 11. Germline assignment: CDR1 SGHVS and CDR2 FQNEAQ. This CDR3 is CASSSPRGRNHEQYF. DNA of the CDR3: TGTGCCAGCAGCTCTCCTAGGGGGCGCAACCACGAGCAGTACTTC.

The gene calls are TRBV29-1 and TRBJ1-2; the match to TRBD1 covers 9 bases. Germline assignment: CDR1 SQVTM and CDR2 ANQGSEA. V dropped 7 bases and J dropped 6; count of bases not matched to a gene: 6. The CDR3 has 12 amino acids. The CDR3 nucleotides read TGCAGCGCCATGGGACAGGGCGATGGCTACACCTTC. It yields the protein CSAMGQGDGYTF.

The chain has TRBV29-1 and TRBJ2-2; TRBD1 might be the D (6 bases). The V gene lost 7 bases and the J gene lost 6 bases, with 12 bases spanning the gap. Germline CDR1 is SQVTM and CDR2 is ANQGSEA. The CDR3 spans 12 residues. The CDR3 here is CSARDNAGELFF. CDR3 in DNA: TGCAGCGCCCGGGACAACGCCGGGGAGCTGTTTTTT.

The sample holds one count of this clone. Here the CDR3 DNA reads TGCGCCAGCAGGGCCCAGGGGCGCTGGGTGGACGAGCAGTACTTC. Translated: CASRAQGRWVDEQYF. J is TRBJ2-7 and V is TRBV5-1, with a weak D call TRBD1 (6 bases). The CDR3 runs to 15 residues. The V gene lost 5 bases and the J gene lost 5 bases, with 20 bases spanning the gap. In germline, CDR1 is SGHRS, CDR2 YFSETQ.

The gene calls are TRBV7-8 and TRBJ2-2; TRBD1 matches at 10 bases. Germline assignment: CDR1 SGHVS and CDR2 FQNEAQ. The CDR3 totals 17 residues. V lost 5 bases, J lost 7 bases, and 13 bases stayed unmatched. DNA of the CDR3: TGTGCCAGCAGCCCCCGGTTCCGGGACAGGGGAGTCGGGGAGCTGTTTTTT. This encodes CASSPRFRDRGVGELFF. Combining the CDR3 with reference TRBV7-8 and TRBJ2-2 gives the whole variable domain GAGVSQSPRYKVAKRGQDVALRCDPISGHVSLFWYQQALGQGPEFLTYFQNEAQLDKSGLPSDRFFAERPEGSVSTLKIQRTQQEDSAVYLCASSPRFRDRGVGELFFGEGSRLTVL.

This chain uses TRBV5-5 with TRBJ1-2; 7 bases are shared with TRBD1. Germline CDR1 reads SGHKS; CDR2 reads YYEKEE (reference sequence). The CDR3 is 14 residues long. Trimming at V came to 4 bases and at J to 5 bases, leaving 8 bases not matched to a gene. The CDR3 DNA reads as TGTGCCAGCAGCGTAGGGACAGAGTGGTATGGCTACACCTTC. Encoded protein: CASSVGTEWYGYTF.

The CDR3 DNA is TGTGCCAGCAGCTCCTCGAGGGGGTCCACCGGGGAGCTGTTTTTT. It encodes CASSSSRGSTGELFF. The chain joins TRBV7-3 to TRBJ2-2, with D perhaps TRBD1 (6 bases). Trimming pared 4 bases from V and 4 bases from J, leaving 13 bases between. This CDR3 spans 15 amino acids. Per the germline V gene, CDR1 is SGHTA and CDR2 is FQGTGA.

The gene calls are TRBV2 and TRBJ2-3; D gene ambiguous. This CDR3 region has 14 residues. Trimming took off 2 bases at V and 2 bases at J, with 8 bases between the two ends. Germline assignment: CDR1 SNHLY and CDR2 FYNNEI. The CDR3 sequence: CASSELRYTDTQYF. CDR3 sequence (DNA): TGTGCCAGCAGTGAATTGCGGTACACAGATACGCAGTATTTT.

The CDR3: CASSIGDRLYSGANVLTF. Here the CDR3 DNA reads TGTGCCAGTAGTATAGGTGACAGGCTTTACTCTGGGGCCAACGTCCTGACTTTC. The V gene is TRBV19, the J gene TRBJ2-6, with D perhaps TRBD1 (6 bases). V was shortened by 1 base and J by 0 bases, with 13 bases between the two germline ends. Germline V lookup: CDR1 LNHDA, CDR2 SQIVND (reference sequence). The CDR3 has 18 residues.

The chain links TRBV7-6 to TRBJ1-2, with TRBD1 identical over 9 bases. V lost 4 bases to trimming and J lost 3 bases; unmatched junction nucleotides: 9. This CDR3 is built from 16 residues. Germline V lookup: CDR1 SGHVS, CDR2 FNYEAQ. CDR3 region: CASSSVTGGVDYGYTF. Here the CDR3 DNA reads TGTGCCAGCAGCTCCGTCACAGGGGGCGTTGACTATGGCTACACCTTC.

The chain joins TRBV6-5 to TRBJ2-5, with TRBD2 identical over 7 bases. The V gene end was trimmed by 5 bases and the J gene end by 6 bases; junction bases not matched to a gene: 12. Germline values: CDR1 MNHEY, CDR2 SVGAGI. The CDR3 is 15 amino acids. CDR3 residues: CASSRAGETRKTQYF. CDR3 in DNA: TGTGCCAGCAGTCGCGCGGGGGAGACCCGGAAGACCCAGTACTTC.

The V and J genes are TRBV6-5 and TRBJ1-1, with D maybe TRBD1 (5 bases). Trimming cost V 5 bases and J 6 bases, with 10 bases left between them. Germline V CDR1 and CDR2: MNHEY, SVGAGI. This CDR3 spans 12 amino acids. Here the CDR3 DNA reads TGTGCCAGCAGTCAGGGTTCGGCTGAAGCTTTCTTT. It yields the protein CASSQGSAEAFF.

The CDR3 reads CASSLDRANSPLHF. The CDR3 bases are TGTGCCAGCAGCTTGGACAGGGCTAATTCACCCCTCCACTTT. The chain employs TRBV5-6 and TRBJ1-6; possible D gene TRBD1, 6 bases. The CDR3 has 14 amino acids. Germline CDR1 and CDR2: SGHDT and YYEEEE. With 0 bases removed from V and 6 bases from J, the gap between germline ends came to 7 bases.

This chain uses TRBV6-6 with TRBJ1-1; TRBD1 aligns across 7 bases. Unmatched junction bases numbered 2, after V lost 4 bases and J lost 3 bases. Germline V lookup: CDR1 MNHNY, CDR2 SVGAGI (reference sequence). The CDR3 length is 13 residues. DNA for the CDR3: TGTGCCAGCAGTTCAGGGACAGACACTGAAGCTTTCTTT. Its protein product is CASSSGTDTEAFF.

This clone was seen only once. J is TRBJ2-1 and V is TRBV13; 10 bases match TRBD2. The CDR3 runs 15 residues. V shed 5 bases and J 9 bases; nucleotides not matched to a gene: 10. Germline assignment: CDR1 PRHDT and CDR2 FYEKMQ (reference sequence). Here the CDR3 reads CASSLASGGLSEQFF. CDR3 bases: TGTGCCAGCAGCCTGGCTAGCGGGGGCTTATCTGAGCAGTTCTTC.

The CDR3 here is CASSLGQHSNQPQHF. DNA of the CDR3: TGTGCCAGCAGCTTAGGACAACATAGCAATCAGCCCCAGCATTTT. The genes are TRBV7-8 and TRBJ1-5; D is undetermined. Trimming left V 1 base short and J 0 bases short, with 7 bases between. This CDR3 region has 15 residues. Germline V gives CDR1 SGHVS, CDR2 FQNEAQ.

The gene calls are TRBV9 and TRBJ2-5; weak D call: TRBD1 (5 bases). This CDR3 contains 15 residues. V gave up 3 bases and J gave up 2 bases, with 14 bases separating them. Germline V gives CDR1 SGDLS, CDR2 YYNGEE. The CDR3 DNA sequence: TGTGCCAGCAGCGGTGCGCAGGGATTTCAAGAGACCCAGTACTTC. Encoded protein: CASSGAQGFQETQYF.

This sequence joins TRBV4-1 and TRBJ2-7; no definite D call. Trimming removed 1 base at V and 2 bases at J, with 9 bases between. Germline V lookup: CDR1 MGHRA, CDR2 YSYEKL. The CDR3 spans 14 residues. The CDR3 coding sequence is TGCGCCAGCAGCCAAGGCAGTCGGGCCTACGAGCAGTACTTC. The encoded protein is CASSQGSRAYEQYF.

This chain uses TRBV5-1 with TRBJ2-3; the match to TRBD1 covers 8 bases. The CDR3 is made up of 16 amino acids. V shed 3 bases, J shed 1 base, and the junction held 7 bases outside the gene matches. Germline V gene data show CDR1 as SGHRS and CDR2 as YFSETQ. The DNA of the CDR3 is TGCGCCAGCAGCTCTACGACAGGGGAGCGCACAGATACGCAGTATTTT. Translation: CASSSTTGERTDTQYF.

J is TRBJ2-7 and V is TRBV27, with TRBD1 as a possible D gene (6 bases). CDR3 length equals 15 residues. Per germline, CDR1 MNHEY and CDR2 SMNVEV (reference sequence). V lost 0 bases and J 5 bases, leaving 14 bases between the germline ends. DNA for the CDR3: TGTGCCAGCAGTTTATCCCCTATACAGGGACACGAGCAGTACTTC. Protein sequence: CASSLSPIQGHEQYF.

V gene TRBV6-1 combines with J gene TRBJ1-1; the D is unclear. Germline V gene lookup returns CDR1 MNHNS and CDR2 SASEGT. V was cut by 0 bases and J by 2 bases, with 10 bases left in between. The CDR3 has 15 residues. The CDR3 loop is CASSEARGVNTEAFF. The CDR3 bases are TGTGCCAGCAGTGAAGCACGCGGGGTTAACACTGAAGCTTTCTTT.